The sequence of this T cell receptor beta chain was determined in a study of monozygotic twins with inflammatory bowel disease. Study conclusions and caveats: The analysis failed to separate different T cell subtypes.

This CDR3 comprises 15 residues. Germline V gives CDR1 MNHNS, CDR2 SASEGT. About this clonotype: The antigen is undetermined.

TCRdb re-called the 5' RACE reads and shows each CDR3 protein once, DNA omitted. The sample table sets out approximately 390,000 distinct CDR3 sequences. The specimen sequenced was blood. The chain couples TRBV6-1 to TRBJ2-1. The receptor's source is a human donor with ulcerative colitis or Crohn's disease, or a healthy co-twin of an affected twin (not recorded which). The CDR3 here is CASSSTGGPYNEQFF.